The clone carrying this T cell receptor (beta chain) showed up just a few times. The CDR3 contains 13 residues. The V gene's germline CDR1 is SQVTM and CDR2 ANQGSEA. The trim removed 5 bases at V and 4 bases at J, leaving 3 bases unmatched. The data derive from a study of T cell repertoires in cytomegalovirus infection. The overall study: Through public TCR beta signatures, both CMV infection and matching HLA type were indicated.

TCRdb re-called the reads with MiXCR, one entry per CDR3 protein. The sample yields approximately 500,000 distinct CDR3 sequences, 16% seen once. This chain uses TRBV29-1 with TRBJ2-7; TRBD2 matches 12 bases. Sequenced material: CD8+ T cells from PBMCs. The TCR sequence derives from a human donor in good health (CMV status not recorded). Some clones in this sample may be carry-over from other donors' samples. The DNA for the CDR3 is TGCAGCGTTATGACTAGCGGGGGTTACGAGCAGTACTTC. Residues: CSVMTSGGYEQYF.